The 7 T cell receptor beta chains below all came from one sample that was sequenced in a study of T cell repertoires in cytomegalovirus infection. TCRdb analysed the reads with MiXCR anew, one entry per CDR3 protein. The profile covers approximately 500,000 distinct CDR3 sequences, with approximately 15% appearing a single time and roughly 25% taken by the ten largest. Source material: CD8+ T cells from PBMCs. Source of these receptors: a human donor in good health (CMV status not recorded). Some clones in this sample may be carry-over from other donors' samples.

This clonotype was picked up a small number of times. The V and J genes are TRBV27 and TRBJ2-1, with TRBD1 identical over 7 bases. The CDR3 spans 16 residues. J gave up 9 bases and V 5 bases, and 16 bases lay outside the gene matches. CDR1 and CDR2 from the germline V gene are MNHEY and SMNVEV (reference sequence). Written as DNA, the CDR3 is TGTGCCAGCAGTCCATCGCCGGGACAGCCCGTCGGTGAGCAGTTCTTC. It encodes CASSPSPGQPVGEQFF.

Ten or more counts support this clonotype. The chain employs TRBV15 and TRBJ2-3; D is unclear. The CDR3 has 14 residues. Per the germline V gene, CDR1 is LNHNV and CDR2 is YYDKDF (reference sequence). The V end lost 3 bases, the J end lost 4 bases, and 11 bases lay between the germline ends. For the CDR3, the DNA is TGTGCCACCAGCAGCATCGCTGGAGCAGATACGCAGTATTTT. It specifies CATSSIAGADTQYF.

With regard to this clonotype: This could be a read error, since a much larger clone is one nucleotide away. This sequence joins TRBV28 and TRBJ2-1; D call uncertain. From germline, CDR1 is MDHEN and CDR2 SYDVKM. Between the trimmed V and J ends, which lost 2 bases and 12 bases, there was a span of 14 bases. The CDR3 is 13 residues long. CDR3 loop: CASSLLPDPLQFF. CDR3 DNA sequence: TGTGCCAGCAGTTTACTCCCGGACCCTTTGCAGTTCTTC.

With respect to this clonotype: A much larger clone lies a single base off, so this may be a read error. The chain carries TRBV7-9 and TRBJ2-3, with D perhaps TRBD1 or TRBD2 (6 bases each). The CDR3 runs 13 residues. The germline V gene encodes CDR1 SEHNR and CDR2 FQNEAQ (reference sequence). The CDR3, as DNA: TGTGCCAGTACCGGAGGGGGAGGAGATACGCTGTATTTT. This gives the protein CASTGGGGDTLYF.

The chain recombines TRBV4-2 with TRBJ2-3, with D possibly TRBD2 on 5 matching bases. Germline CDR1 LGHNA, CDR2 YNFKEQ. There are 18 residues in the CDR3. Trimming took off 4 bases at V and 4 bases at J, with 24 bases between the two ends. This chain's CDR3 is CASSRKGLSGTRSDTQYF. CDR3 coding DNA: TGTGCCAGCAGCCGAAAAGGACTTTCGGGAACAAGATCAGATACGCAGTATTTT.

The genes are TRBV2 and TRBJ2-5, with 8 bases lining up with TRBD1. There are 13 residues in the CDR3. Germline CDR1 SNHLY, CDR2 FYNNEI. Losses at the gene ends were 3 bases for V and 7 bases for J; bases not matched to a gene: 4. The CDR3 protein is CASSETGARTQYF. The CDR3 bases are TGTGCCAGCAGTGAGACAGGGGCGCGGACCCAGTACTTC.

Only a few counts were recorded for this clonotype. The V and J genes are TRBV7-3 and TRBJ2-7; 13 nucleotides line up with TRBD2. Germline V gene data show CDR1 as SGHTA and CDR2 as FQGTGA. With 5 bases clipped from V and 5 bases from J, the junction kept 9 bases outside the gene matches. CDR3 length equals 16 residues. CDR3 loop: CASSPKGLAGPHEQYF. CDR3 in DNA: TGTGCCAGCAGCCCCAAGGGACTAGCGGGACCTCACGAGCAGTACTTC.